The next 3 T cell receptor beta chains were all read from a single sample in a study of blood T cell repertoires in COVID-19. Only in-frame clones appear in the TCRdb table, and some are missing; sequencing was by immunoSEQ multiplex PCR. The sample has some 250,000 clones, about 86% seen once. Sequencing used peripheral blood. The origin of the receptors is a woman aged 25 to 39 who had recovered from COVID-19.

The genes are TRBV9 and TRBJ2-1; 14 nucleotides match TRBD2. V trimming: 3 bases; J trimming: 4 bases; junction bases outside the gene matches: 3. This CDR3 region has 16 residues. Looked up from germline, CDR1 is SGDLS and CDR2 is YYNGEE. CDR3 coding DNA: TGTGCCAGCAGCGCGACTAGCGGGGGGGCTTACAATGAGCAGTTCTTC. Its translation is CASSATSGGAYNEQFF.

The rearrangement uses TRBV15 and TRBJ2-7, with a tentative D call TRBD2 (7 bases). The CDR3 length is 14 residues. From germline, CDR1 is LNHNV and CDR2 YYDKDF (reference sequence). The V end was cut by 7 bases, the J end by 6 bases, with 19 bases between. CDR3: CATKDAGASSEQYF. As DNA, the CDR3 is TGTGCCACCAAGGACGCGGGGGCCTCTAGCGAGCAGTACTTC.

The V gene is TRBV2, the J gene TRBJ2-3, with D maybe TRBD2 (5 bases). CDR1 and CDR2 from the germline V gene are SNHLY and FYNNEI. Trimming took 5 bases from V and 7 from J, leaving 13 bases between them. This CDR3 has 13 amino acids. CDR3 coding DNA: TGTGCCAGCAGTTACGCGGACTCCCATACGCAGTATTTT. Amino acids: CASSYADSHTQYF. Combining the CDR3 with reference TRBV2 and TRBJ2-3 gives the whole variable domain EPEVTQTPSHQVTQMGQEVILRCVPISNHLYFYWYRQILGQKVEFLVSFYNNEISEKSEIFDDQFSVERPDGSNFTLKIRSTKLEDSAMYFCASSYADSHTQYFGPGTRLTVL.